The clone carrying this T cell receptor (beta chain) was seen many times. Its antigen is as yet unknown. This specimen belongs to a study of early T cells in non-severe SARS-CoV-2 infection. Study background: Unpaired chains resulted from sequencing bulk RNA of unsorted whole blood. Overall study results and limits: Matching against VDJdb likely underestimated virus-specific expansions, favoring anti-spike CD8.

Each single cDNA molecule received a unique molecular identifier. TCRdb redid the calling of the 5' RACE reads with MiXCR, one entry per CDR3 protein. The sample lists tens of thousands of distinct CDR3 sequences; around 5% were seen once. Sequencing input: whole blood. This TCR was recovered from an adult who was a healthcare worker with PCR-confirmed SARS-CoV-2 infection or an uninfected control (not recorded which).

The CDR3, as DNA: TGTGCCACCAGCAGAGGGGGACAGACATTCACAGATACGCAGTATTTT. It translates to CATSRGGQTFTDTQYF. The V gene is TRBV15, the J gene TRBJ2-3, with 7 bases fitting TRBD1. The CDR3 has 16 amino acids. Unmatched junction bases numbered 6, after V lost 1 base and J lost 2 bases. Germline-derived CDR1 and CDR2 are LNHNV and YYDKDF (reference sequence).